This T cell receptor (beta chain) was sequenced for a study of blood T cell repertoires in COVID-19. Study background: Nucleic acid was either cDNA or gDNA, and it came from T cells, B-cell-depleted T cells, or PBMCs.

This table comes from immunoSEQ multiplex PCR, and its TCRdb copy is limited to in-frame clones, with some not included. The sample gives under 200,000 clones, around 80% of which show up once; 6.5% is in the top ten. Germline V lookup: CDR1 MNHNS, CDR2 SASEGT. The CDR3 runs to 14 residues. The trim removed 1 base at V and 12 bases at J, leaving 3 bases unmatched. The rearrangement uses TRBV6-1 and TRBJ2-1, with 13 bases lining up with TRBD2. Source material: peripheral blood. This TCR was recovered from a man between 65 and 85 years old with active or convalescent COVID-19. This CDR3 reads CASSEDTSGRVQFF. Written as DNA, the CDR3 is TGTGCCAGCAGTGAAGATACTAGCGGGAGGGTGCAGTTCTTC.